This is a list of T cell receptor beta chains from one sample in a study of cytotoxic CD8 clonotypes in ibrutinib-treated CLL. Using immunoSEQ multiplex PCR, the repertoire was profiled, and TCRdb retains in-frame clones only, with some absent. This table holds 250,000 to 350,000 clones, around 77% found once. The starting material was PBMCs, obtained at disease progression, from a patient treated with ibrutinib. These receptors were taken from a human donor with chronic lymphocytic leukemia. The CDR3 runs from the conserved cysteine through the conserved F or W. The D gene is left open where the match is weak. Clone size is not always given. Where it is, it says once, few, many or a class for expanded clones.

d_call	v_call	clone_size	j_call	cdr3_aa	cdr3_nt
TRBD1	TRBV9	-	TRBJ1-4	CASSPRDRGKLFF	TGTGCCAGCAGCCCCCGGGACAGGGGAAAACTGTTTTTT
-	TRBV29-1	once	TRBJ1-5	CSVGSNQPQHF	TGCAGCGTTGGTAGCAATCAGCCCCAGCATTTT
-	TRBV29-1	-	TRBJ1-5	CSVAKQSNQPQHF	TGCAGCGTTGCTAAACAGAGCAATCAGCCCCAGCATTTT
-	TRBV13	once	TRBJ1-5	CASSRAGGGDASAQHF	TGTGCCAGCAGCCGAGCCGGAGGGGGAGATGCATCAGCCCAGCATTTT
-	TRBV5-1	-	TRBJ1-2	CASSSTIYGYTF	TGCGCCAGCAGCTCCACAATCTATGGCTACACCTTC
-	TRBV9	few	TRBJ2-7	CASSETGTPYEQYF	TGTGCCAGCAGCGAAACCGGGACACCCTACGAGCAGTACTTC
-	TRBV5-1	-	TRBJ1-4	CASSLVGGGRDRELFF	TGCGCCAGCAGCTTGGTAGGAGGGGGTAGGGATCGAGAACTGTTTTTT
TRBD2	TRBV28	-	TRBJ2-7	CASSPLAAREQYF	TGTGCCAGCAGTCCTCTAGCGGCTAGGGAGCAGTACTTC
-	TRBV7-8	few	TRBJ2-3	CASSKSGDTQYF	TGTGCCAGCAGCAAATCGGGGGATACGCAGTATTTT
-	TRBV4-3	-	TRBJ1-5	CASSPRLQSNQPQHF	TGCGCCAGCAGCCCCCGTTTGCAGAGCAATCAGCCCCAGCATTTT
TRBD1	TRBV7-3	-	TRBJ2-5	CASSLSGTGYETQYF	TGTGCCAGCAGCTTAAGCGGGACAGGGTATGAGACCCAGTACTTC
-	TRBV11-2	-	TRBJ1-4	CASSFSLNEKLFF	TGTGCCAGCAGCTTCAGCTTAAATGAAAAACTGTTTTTT